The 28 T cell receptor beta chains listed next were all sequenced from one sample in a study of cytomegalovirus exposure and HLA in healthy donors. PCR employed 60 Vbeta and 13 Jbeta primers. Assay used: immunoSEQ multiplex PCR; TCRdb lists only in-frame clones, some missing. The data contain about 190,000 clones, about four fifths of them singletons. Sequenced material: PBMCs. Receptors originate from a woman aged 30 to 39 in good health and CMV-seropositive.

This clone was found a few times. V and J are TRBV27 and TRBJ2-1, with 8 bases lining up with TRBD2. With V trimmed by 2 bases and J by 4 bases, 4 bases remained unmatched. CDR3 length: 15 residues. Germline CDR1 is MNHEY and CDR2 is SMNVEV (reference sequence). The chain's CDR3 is CASSLGTSGYNEQFF. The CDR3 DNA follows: TGTGCCAGCAGTTTAGGAACTAGCGGTTACAATGAGCAGTTCTTC.

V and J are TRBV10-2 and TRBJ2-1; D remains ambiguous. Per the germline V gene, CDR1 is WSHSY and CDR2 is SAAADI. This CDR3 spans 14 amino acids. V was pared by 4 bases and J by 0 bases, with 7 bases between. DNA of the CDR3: TGCGCCAGCAGTGTTCGGAGCTCCTACAATGAGCAGTTCTTC. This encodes CASSVRSSYNEQFF.

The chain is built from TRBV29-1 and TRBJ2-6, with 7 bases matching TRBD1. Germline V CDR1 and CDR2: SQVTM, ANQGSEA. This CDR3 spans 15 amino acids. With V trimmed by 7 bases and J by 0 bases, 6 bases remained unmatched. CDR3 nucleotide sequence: TGCAGCGCCGGGACAGAGAGCTCTGGGGCCAACGTCCTGACTTTC. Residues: CSAGTESSGANVLTF.

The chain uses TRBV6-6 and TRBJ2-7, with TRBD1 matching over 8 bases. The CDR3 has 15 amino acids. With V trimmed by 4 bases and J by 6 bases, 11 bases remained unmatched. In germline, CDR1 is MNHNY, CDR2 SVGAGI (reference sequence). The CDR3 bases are TGTGCCAGCAGTTCCGGACAGGGAGAGTTGAGCGAGCAGTACTTC. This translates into CASSSGQGELSEQYF.

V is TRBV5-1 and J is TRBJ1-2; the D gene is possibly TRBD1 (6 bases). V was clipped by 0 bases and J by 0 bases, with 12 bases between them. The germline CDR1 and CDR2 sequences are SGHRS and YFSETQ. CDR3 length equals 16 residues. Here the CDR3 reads CASSLAGDLTNYGYTF. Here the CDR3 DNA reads TGCGCCAGCAGCTTGGCAGGGGATCTAACTAACTATGGCTACACCTTC.

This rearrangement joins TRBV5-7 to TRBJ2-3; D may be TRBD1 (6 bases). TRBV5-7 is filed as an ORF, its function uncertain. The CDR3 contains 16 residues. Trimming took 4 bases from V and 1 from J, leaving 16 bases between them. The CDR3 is CASSPARWGRTDTQYF. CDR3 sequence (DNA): TGTGCCAGCAGCCCGGCCAGGTGGGGGCGCACAGATACGCAGTATTTT.

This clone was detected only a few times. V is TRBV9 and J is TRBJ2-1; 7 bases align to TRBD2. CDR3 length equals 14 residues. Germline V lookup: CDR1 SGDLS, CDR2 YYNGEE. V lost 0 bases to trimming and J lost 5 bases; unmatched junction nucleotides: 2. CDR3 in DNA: TGTGCCAGCAGCGTAGTACTAGCGAACAATGAGCAGTTCTTC. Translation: CASSVVLANNEQFF. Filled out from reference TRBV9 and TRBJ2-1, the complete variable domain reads DSGVTQTPKHLITATGQRVTLRCSPRSGDLSVYWYQQSLDQGLQFLIQYYNGEERAKGNILERFSAQQFPDLHSELNLSSLELGDSALYFCASSVVLANNEQFFGPGTRLTVL.

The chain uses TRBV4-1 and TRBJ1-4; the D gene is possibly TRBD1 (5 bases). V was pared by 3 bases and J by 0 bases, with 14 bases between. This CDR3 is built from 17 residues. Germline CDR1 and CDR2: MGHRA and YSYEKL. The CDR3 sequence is CASSQPPIQATNEKLFF. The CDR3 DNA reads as TGCGCCAGCAGCCAGCCCCCCATACAGGCAACTAATGAAAAACTGTTTTTT.

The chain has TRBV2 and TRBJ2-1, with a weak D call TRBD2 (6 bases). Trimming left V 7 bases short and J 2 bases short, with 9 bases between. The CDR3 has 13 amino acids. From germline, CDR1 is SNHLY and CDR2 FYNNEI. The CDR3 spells CASMEGAYNEQFF. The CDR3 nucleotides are TGTGCCAGCATGGAGGGAGCCTACAATGAGCAGTTCTTC.

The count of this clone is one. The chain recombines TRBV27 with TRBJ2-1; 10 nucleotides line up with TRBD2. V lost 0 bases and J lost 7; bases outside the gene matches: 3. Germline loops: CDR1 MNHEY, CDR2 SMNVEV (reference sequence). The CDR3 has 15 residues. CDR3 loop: CASSLSTSGSNEQFF. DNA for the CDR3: TGTGCCAGCAGTTTATCGACTAGCGGGTCGAATGAGCAGTTCTTC.

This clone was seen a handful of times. As DNA, the CDR3 is TGTGCCAGCAGCTCGCGGGAGGGGAGCTCCTACGAGCAGTACTTC. Amino acids: CASSSREGSSYEQYF. The chain is built from TRBV7-8 and TRBJ2-7; 9 positions match TRBD2. This CDR3 is built from 15 residues. The junction had 4 bases not matched to a gene; V was cut back by 4 bases and J by 0 bases. The germline CDR1 and CDR2 sequences are SGHVS and FQNEAQ. The variable domain in full, with the rest retrieved from reference TRBV7-8 and TRBJ2-7, is GAGVSQSPRYKVAKRGQDVALRCDPISGHVSLFWYQQALGQGPEFLTYFQNEAQLDKSGLPSDRFFAERPEGSVSTLKIQRTQQEDSAVYLCASSSREGSSYEQYFGPGTRLTVT.

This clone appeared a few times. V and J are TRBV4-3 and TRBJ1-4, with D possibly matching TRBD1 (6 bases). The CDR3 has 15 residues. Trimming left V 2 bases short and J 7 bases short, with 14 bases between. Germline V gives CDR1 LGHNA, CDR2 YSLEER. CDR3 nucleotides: TGCGCCAGCAGCCAATTTGGACAGTGGGGTGAAAAACTGTTTTTT. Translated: CASSQFGQWGEKLFF.

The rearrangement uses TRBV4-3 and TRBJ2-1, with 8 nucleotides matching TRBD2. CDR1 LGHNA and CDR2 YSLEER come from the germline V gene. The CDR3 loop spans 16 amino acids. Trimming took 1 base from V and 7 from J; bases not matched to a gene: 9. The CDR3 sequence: CASSQVGGLAGNEQFF. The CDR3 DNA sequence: TGCGCCAGCAGCCAAGTGGGGGGCCTAGCGGGTAATGAGCAGTTCTTC.

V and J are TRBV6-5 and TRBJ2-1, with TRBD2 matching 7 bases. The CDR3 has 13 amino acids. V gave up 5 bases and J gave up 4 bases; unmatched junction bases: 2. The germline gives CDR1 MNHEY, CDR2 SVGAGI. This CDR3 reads CASSPGGYNEQFF. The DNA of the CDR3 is TGTGCCAGCAGTCCGGGGGGATACAATGAGCAGTTCTTC.

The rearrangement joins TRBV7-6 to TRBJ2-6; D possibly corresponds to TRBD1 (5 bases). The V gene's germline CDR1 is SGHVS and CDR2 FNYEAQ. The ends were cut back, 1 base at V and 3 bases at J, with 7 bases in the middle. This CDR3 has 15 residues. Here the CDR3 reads CASSLGRGGANVLTF. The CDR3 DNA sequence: TGTGCCAGCAGCTTAGGAAGGGGTGGGGCCAACGTCCTGACTTTC.

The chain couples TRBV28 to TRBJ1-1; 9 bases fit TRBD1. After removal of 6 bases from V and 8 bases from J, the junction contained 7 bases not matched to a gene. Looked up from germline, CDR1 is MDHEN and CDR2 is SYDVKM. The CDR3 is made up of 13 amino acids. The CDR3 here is CASSLRTGVEAFF. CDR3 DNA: TGTGCCAGCAGCCTTCGGACAGGGGTAGAAGCTTTCTTT.

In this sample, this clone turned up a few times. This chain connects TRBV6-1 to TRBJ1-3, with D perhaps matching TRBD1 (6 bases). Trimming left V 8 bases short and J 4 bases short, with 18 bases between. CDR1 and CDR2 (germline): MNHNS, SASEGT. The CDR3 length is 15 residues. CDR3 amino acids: CASPEGGGEGNTIYF. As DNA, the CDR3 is TGTGCCAGCCCTGAGGGGGGGGGCGAGGGAAACACCATATATTTT.

CDR3 DNA: TGTGCCAGCAGCTTAACGGACAGGGTTGCTTTCTTT. Residues: CASSLTDRVAFF. The chain combines TRBV7-9 with TRBJ1-1, with 8 nucleotides matching TRBD1. J gave up 11 bases and V 2 bases, and 4 bases lay outside the gene matches. This CDR3 is built from 12 residues. CDR1 is SEHNR and CDR2 is FQNEAQ in the germline V gene (reference sequence).

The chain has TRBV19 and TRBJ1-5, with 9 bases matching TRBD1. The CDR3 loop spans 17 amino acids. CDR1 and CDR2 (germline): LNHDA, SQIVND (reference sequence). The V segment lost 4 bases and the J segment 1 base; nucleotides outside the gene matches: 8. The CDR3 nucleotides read TGTGCCAGTAGTACAATAGGGACAGGGAAAAGCAATCAGCCCCAGCATTTT. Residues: CASSTIGTGKSNQPQHF.

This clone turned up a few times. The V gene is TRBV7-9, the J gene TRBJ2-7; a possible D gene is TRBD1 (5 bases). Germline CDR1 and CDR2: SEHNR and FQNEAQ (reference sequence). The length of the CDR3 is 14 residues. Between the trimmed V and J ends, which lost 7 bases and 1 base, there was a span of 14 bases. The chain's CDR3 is CASKNGAASYEQYF. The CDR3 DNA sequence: TGTGCCAGCAAGAATGGGGCAGCTTCCTACGAGCAGTACTTC. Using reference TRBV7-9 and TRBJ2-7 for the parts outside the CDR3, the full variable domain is DTGVSQNPRHKITKRGQNVTFRCDPISEHNRLYWYRQTLGQGPEFLTYFQNEAQLEKSRLLSDRFSAERPKGSFSTLEIQRTEQGDSAMYLCASKNGAASYEQYFGPGTRLTVT.

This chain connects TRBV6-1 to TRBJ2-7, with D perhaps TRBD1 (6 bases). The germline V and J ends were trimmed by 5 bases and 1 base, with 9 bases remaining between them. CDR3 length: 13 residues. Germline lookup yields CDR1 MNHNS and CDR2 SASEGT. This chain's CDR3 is CASSTGKSYEQYF. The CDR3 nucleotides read TGTGCCAGCAGTACAGGGAAATCCTACGAGCAGTACTTC.

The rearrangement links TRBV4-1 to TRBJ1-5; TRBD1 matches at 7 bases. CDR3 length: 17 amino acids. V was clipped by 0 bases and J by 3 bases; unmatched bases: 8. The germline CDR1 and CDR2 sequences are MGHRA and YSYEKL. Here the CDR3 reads CASSQDHGTEFNQPQHF. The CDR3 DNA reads TGCGCCAGCAGCCAAGACCACGGGACAGAATTCAATCAGCCCCAGCATTTT.

The chain's CDR3 is CASSLHSLMDRVVGRSNQPQHF. The CDR3 coding sequence is TGCGCCAGCAGCCTACACTCCCTCATGGACAGAGTAGTGGGCAGGAGTAATCAGCCCCAGCATTTT. This sequence joins TRBV4-1 and TRBJ1-5, with D possibly matching TRBD1 (6 bases). V shed 4 bases and J shed 4 bases, with 35 bases lying between them. This CDR3 spans 22 amino acids. Germline CDR1 MGHRA, CDR2 YSYEKL.

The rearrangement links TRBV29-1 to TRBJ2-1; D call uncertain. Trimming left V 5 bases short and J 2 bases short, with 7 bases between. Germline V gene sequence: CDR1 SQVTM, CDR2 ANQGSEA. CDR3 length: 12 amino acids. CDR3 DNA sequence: TGCAGCGTTAGCCCCCCCTACAATGAGCAGTTCTTC. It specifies CSVSPPYNEQFF.

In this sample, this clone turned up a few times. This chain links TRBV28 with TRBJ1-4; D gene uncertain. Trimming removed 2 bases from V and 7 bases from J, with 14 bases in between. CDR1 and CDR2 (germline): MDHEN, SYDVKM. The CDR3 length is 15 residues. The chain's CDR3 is CASSLPGMSFEKLFF. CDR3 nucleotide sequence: TGTGCCAGCAGTTTACCCGGGATGTCCTTTGAAAAACTGTTTTTT.

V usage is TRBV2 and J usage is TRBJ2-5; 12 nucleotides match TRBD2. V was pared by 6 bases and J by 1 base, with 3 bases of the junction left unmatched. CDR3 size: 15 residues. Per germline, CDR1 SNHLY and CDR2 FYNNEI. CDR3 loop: CASSGLAGTQETQYF. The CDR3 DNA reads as TGTGCCAGCAGCGGACTAGCGGGGACCCAAGAGACCCAGTACTTC.

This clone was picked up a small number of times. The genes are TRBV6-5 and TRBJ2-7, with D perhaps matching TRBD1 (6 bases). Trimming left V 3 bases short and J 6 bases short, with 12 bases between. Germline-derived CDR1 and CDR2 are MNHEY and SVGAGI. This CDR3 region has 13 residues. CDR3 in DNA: TGTGCCAGCAGTTATTCTAGGGGGTCCGAGCAGTACTTC. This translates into CASSYSRGSEQYF.

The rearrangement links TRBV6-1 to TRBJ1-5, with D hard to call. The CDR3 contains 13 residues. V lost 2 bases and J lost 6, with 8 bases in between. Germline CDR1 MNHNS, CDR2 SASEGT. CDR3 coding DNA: TGTGCCAGCAGTGAACAGAGCGGTCAGCCCCAGCATTTT. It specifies CASSEQSGQPQHF.